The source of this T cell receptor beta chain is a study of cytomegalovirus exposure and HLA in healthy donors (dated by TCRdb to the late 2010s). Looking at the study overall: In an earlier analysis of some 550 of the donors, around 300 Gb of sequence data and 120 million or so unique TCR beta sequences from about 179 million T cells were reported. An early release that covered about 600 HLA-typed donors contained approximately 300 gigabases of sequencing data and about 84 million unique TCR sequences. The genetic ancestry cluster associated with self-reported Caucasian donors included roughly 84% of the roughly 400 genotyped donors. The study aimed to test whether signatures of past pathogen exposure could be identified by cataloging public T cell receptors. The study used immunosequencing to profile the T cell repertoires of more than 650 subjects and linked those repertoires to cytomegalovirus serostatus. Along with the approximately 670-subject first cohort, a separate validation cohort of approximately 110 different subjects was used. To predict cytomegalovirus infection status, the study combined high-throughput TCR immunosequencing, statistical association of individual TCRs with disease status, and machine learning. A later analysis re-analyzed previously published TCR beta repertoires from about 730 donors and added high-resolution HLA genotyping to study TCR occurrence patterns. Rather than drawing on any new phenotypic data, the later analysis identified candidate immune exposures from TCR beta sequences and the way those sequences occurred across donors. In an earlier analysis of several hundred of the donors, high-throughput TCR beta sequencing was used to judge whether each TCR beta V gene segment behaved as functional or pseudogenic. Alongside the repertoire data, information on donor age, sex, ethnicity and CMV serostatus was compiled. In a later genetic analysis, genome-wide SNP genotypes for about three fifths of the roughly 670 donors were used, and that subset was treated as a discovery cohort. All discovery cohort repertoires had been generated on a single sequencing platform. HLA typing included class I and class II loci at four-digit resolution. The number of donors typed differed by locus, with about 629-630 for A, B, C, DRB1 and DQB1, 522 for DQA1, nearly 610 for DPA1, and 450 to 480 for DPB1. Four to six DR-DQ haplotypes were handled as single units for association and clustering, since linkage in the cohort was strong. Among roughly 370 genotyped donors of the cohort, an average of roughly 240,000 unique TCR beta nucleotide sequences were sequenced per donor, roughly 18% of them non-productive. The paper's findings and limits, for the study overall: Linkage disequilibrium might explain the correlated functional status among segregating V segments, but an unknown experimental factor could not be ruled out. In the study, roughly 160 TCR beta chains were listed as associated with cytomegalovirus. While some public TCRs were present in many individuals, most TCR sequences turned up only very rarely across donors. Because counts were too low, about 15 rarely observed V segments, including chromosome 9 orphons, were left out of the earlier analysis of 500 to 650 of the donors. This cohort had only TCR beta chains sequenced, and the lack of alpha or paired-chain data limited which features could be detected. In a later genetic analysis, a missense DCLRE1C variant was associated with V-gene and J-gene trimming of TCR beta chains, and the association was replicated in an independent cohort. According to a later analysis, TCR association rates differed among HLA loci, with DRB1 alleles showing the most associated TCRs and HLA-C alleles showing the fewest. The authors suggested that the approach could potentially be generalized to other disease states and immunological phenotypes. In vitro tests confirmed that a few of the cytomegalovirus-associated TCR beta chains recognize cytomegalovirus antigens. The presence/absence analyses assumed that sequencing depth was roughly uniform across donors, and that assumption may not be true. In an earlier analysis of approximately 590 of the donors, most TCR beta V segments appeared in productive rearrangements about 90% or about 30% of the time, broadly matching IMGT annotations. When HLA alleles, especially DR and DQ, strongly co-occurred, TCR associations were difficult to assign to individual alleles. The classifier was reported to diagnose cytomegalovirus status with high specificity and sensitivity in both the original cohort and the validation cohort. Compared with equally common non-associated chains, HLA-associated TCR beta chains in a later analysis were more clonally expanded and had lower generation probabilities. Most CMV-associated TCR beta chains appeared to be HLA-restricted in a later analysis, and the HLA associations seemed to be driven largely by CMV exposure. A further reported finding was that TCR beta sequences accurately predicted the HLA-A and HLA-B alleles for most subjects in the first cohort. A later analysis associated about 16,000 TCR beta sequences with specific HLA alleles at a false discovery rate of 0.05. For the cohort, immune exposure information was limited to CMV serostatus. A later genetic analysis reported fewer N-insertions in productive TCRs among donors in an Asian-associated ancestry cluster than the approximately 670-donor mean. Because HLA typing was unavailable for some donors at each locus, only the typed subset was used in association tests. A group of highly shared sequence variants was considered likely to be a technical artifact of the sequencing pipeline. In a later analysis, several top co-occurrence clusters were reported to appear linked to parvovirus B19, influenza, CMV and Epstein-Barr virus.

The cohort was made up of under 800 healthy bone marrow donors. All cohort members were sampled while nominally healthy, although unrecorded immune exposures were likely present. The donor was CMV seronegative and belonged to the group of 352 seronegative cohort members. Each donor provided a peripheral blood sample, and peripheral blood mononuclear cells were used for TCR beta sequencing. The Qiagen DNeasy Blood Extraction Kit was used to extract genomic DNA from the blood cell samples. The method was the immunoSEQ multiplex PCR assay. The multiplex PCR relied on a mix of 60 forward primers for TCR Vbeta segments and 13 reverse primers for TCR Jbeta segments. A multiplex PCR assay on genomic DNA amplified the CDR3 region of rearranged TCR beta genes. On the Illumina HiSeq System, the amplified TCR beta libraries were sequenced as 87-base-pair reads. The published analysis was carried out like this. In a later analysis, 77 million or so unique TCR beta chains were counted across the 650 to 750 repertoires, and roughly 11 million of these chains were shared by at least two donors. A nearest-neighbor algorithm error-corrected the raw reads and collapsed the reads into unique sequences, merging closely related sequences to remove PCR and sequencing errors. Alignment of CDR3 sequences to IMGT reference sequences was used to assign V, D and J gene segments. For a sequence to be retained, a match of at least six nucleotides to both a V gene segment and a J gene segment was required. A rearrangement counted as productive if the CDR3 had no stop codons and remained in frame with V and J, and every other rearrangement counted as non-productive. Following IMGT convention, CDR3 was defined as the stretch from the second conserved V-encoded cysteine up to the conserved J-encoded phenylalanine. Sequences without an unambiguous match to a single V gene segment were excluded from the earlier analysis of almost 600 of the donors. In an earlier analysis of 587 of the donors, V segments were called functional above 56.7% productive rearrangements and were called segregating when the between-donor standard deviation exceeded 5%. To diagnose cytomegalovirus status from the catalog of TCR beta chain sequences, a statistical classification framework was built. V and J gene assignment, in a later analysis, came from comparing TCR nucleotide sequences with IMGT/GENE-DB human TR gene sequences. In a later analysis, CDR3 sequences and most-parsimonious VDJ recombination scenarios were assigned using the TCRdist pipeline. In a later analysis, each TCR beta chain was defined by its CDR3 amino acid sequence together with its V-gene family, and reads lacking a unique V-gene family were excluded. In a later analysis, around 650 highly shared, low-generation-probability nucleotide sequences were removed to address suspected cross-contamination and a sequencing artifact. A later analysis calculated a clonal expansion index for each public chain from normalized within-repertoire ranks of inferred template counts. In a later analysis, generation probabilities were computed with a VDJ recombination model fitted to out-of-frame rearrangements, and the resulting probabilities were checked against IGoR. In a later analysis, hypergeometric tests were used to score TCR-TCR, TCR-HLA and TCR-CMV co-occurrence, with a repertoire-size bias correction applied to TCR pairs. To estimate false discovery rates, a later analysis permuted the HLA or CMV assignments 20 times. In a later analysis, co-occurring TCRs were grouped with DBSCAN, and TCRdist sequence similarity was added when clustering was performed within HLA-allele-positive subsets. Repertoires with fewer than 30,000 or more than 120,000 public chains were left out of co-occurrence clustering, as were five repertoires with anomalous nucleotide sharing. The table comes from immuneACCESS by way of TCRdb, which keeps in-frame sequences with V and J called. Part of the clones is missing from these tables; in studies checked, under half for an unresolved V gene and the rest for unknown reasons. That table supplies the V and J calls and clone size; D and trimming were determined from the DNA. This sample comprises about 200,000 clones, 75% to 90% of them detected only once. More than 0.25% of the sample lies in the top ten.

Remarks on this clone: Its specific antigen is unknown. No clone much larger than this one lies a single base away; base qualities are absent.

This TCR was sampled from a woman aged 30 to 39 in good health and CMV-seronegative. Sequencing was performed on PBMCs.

The CDR3 in this case is CASSRWSGRGGEQFF. The nucleotide sequence reads as follows: TGTGCCAGCAGTCGGTGGAGCGGGCGGGGAGGGGAGCAGTTCTTC. The V and J genes are TRBV27 and TRBJ2-1; 7 junctional bases match TRBD2. The germline V gene (reference sequence) yields MNHEY for CDR1 and SMNVEV for CDR2. Including cysteine and phenylalanine, the CDR3 has 15 amino acids. Kept here is only the CDR3 DNA, which spans 45 bases and is read in frame from base 1. Here V drops 5 bases and J drops 10 bases, and the junction holds 14 bases not matched to any gene.